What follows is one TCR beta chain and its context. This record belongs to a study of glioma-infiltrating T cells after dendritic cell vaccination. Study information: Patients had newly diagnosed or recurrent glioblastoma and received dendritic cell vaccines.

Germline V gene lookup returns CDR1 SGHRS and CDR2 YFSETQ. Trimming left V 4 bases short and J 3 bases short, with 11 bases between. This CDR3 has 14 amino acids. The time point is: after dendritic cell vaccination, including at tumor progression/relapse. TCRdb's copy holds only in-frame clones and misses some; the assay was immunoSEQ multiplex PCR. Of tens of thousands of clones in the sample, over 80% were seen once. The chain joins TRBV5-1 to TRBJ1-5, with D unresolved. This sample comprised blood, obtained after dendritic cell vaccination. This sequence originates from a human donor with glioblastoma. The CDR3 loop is CASSTGGTNQPQHF. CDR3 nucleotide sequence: TGCGCCAGCAGCACGGGAGGCACCAATCAGCCCCAGCATTTT.